The 27 T cell receptor beta chains in this list originate from one sample, sequenced in a study of T-cell reconstitution after alpha-beta-depleted transplantation in children (dated by TCRdb to about 2016). Libraries were made using PCR. The sequencer was an Illumina HiSeq 2500. TCR libraries were prepared with molecular barcoding, using unique molecular identifiers to normalize TCRbeta repertoire quantification. Clones were called with MiXCR by TCRdb after fastp trimmed the public reads at Q25, and only in-frame beta chains were retained. Rows are unified per CDR3 protein, each entry keeping the most common DNA and genes. The table for this sample lists roughly 500,000 distinct CDR3 sequences; around a third of them were counted only once. Roughly 2.5% of the sample rests with the top ten. The sequences come from PBMCs from the stem cell graft donor, collected from the stem cell graft. These TCRs come from a human donor who donated a stem cell graft to a child with aplastic anemia.

The chain couples TRBV12-3 or TRBV12-4 to TRBJ1-5; D might be TRBD1 (5 bases). This CDR3 is built from 14 residues. The V end lost 5 bases, the J end lost 9 bases, and 17 bases lay between the germline ends. The CDR3 bases are TGTGCCAGCAGTATCTCGACGGGGGTCTCGCCCCAGCATTTT. This translates into CASSISTGVSPQHF.

V usage is TRBV5-5 and J usage is TRBJ2-1; D unresolved. V lost 4 bases and J lost 0, with 14 bases in between. This CDR3 spans 16 amino acids. Germline V gene data show CDR1 as SGHKS and CDR2 as YYEKEE (reference sequence). CDR3 region: CASSKADISSYNEQFF. The CDR3 DNA sequence: TGTGCCAGCAGCAAGGCAGACATCAGCTCCTACAATGAGCAGTTCTTC.

The chain has TRBV7-6 and TRBJ2-3; 10 bases match TRBD1. The CDR3 totals 16 residues. J was trimmed by 0 bases and V by 3 bases; bases with no gene match: 3. The V gene's germline CDR1 is SGHVS and CDR2 FNYEAQ. This CDR3 is CASSFRTGGSTDTQYF. As DNA, the CDR3 is TGTGCCAGCAGCTTCCGGACAGGGGGTAGCACAGATACGCAGTATTTT.

In its sample, this clonotype was seen a few times. CDR3 in DNA: TGTGCCAGTCGACAGGCTAATCAGCCCCAGCATTTT. It codes for CASRQANQPQHF. V usage is TRBV19 and J usage is TRBJ1-5; TRBD1 might be the D (6 bases). The CDR3 is 12 residues long. Germline V lookup: CDR1 LNHDA, CDR2 SQIVND (reference sequence). The ends were cut back, 8 bases at V and 4 bases at J, with 9 bases in the middle.

This clonotype was counted between two and nine times. The rearrangement links TRBV5-5 to TRBJ2-7, with TRBD1 identical over 7 bases. Trimming took 1 base from V and 4 from J; bases not matched to a gene: 5. The CDR3 is 14 residues long. From germline, CDR1 is SGHKS and CDR2 YYEKEE (reference sequence). CDR3 nucleotide sequence: TGTGCCAGCAGCTTGCAGGGACAGCCATACGAGCAGTACGTC. This translates into CASSLQGQPYEQYV.

The genes are TRBV12-3 or TRBV12-4 and TRBJ1-6; unclear D gene. The CDR3 runs 14 residues. The V gene lost 5 bases and the J gene lost 8 bases, with 13 bases spanning the gap. CDR3 in DNA: TGTGCCAGCAGTCCGGCCGCAGGCCATTCACCCCTCCACTTT. This gives the protein CASSPAAGHSPLHF.

V is TRBV7-2 and J is TRBJ1-2, with 8 bases lining up with TRBD1. In germline, CDR1 is SGHTA, CDR2 FQGNSA. With 7 bases clipped from V and 9 bases from J, the junction kept 16 bases outside the gene matches. The CDR3 has 15 amino acids. This CDR3 reads CASTNRSGTGHRYTF. The CDR3 region has the DNA TGTGCCAGCACCAACCGCTCCGGGACAGGACACCGCTACACCTTC. The full variable domain, its missing parts supplied by reference TRBV7-2 and TRBJ1-2, is GAGVSQSPSNKVTEKGKDVELRCDPISGHTALYWYRQSLGQGLEFLIYFQGNSAPDKSGLPSDRFSAERTGGSVSTLTIQRTQQEDSAVYLCASTNRSGTGHRYTFGSGTRLTVV.

CDR3 protein: CASSFSPVGSGTDTQYF. In nucleotides, the CDR3 is TGTGCCAGCAGCTTCTCCCCTGTGGGGTCGGGCACAGATACGCAGTATTTT. This chain uses TRBV7-2 with TRBJ2-3; D call uncertain. The germline V and J ends were trimmed by 3 bases and 1 base, with 17 bases remaining between them. The CDR3 is made up of 17 amino acids. Germline V gene data show CDR1 as SGHTA and CDR2 as FQGNSA.

The rearrangement joins TRBV28 to TRBJ2-7, with 8 bases aligning to TRBD1. Germline assignment: CDR1 MDHEN and CDR2 SYDVKM. J lost 5 bases, V lost 6 bases, and 6 bases had no gene match. This CDR3 is built from 13 residues. The CDR3 DNA reads as TGTGCCAGCAGCCCGGGACAGGCGAACGAGCAGTACTTC. Residues: CASSPGQANEQYF.

This chain uses TRBV15 with TRBJ2-3, with no clear D. From germline, CDR1 is LNHNV and CDR2 YYDKDF (reference sequence). V shed 1 base and J shed 1 base, with 6 bases lying between them. The CDR3 has 14 amino acids. CDR3 in DNA: TGTGCCACCAGCAGAGGCGGAGGCACAGATACGCAGTATTTT. This sequence encodes CATSRGGGTDTQYF.

This clonotype appeared once. The chain is built from TRBV19 and TRBJ1-2, with 11 positions matching TRBD1. Germline loops: CDR1 LNHDA, CDR2 SQIVND (reference sequence). The CDR3 extends over 18 amino acids. After removal of 2 bases from V and 4 bases from J, the junction contained 12 bases not matched to a gene. This chain's CDR3 is CASSISTGGQGALYGYTF. As DNA, the CDR3 is TGTGCCAGTAGTATAAGTACGGGCGGACAGGGGGCACTCTATGGCTACACCTTC.

This chain uses TRBV27 with TRBJ2-2; D might be TRBD1 (6 bases). Between the trimmed V and J ends, which lost 5 bases and 4 bases, there was a span of 20 bases. Germline CDR1 reads MNHEY; CDR2 reads SMNVEV (reference sequence). The CDR3 consists of 17 residues. The CDR3 DNA follows: TGTGCCAGCAGTCAACGACCCGGGACACCCAGCACCGGGGAGCTGTTTTTT. The encoded protein is CASSQRPGTPSTGELFF.

This clonotype was observed a handful of times. The rearrangement links TRBV28 to TRBJ2-5; D possibly matches TRBD1 or TRBD2 (5 bases each). With 8 bases removed from V and 4 bases from J, the gap between germline ends came to 17 bases. The CDR3 extends over 14 amino acids. Germline CDR1 MDHEN, CDR2 SYDVKM. Here the CDR3 reads CASRPGPRGETQYF. The CDR3 DNA is TGTGCCAGCCGACCGGGACCTAGGGGAGAGACCCAGTACTTC.

As DNA, the CDR3 is TGCAGTGCTAGAGCCAGCGGGAGGACGGGCGAGCAGTTCTTC. Protein sequence: CSARASGRTGEQFF. The chain uses TRBV20-1 and TRBJ2-1; 9 nucleotides agree with TRBD2. This CDR3 region has 14 residues. The V segment lost 1 base and the J segment 10 bases; nucleotides outside the gene matches: 8. Germline V gene data show CDR1 as DFQATT and CDR2 as SNEGSKA (reference sequence).

The J gene is TRBJ1-1, the V gene TRBV29-1; no firm D call. This CDR3 has 13 amino acids. Trimming removed 4 bases from V and 3 bases from J, with 12 bases in between. In germline, CDR1 is SQVTM, CDR2 ANQGSEA. The CDR3 DNA reads TGCAGCGTTGGCGTTAGGCAGGACACTGAAGCTTTCTTT. This encodes CSVGVRQDTEAFF.

The V call is TRBV7-2, the J call TRBJ2-1; 12 positions agree with TRBD2. The V gene's germline CDR1 is SGHTA and CDR2 FQGNSA. V shed 10 bases, J shed 0 bases, and the junction held 4 bases outside the gene matches. The CDR3 has 15 residues. The CDR3 DNA reads as TGTGCCACGGGACTAGCGGGCACCTCCTACAATGAGCAGTTCTTC. This sequence encodes CATGLAGTSYNEQFF.

The chain is built from TRBV11-2 and TRBJ1-4; TRBD1 is a possible D gene (6 bases). CDR1 is SGHAT, CDR2 FQNNGV, per germline. The CDR3 has 15 amino acids. The ends were cut back, 7 bases at V and 6 bases at J, with 18 bases in the middle. CDR3 bases: TGTGCCAGCACCCTGGTCGCAGGGGCTTATGAAAAACTGTTTTTT. Translation: CASTLVAGAYEKLFF.

The chain links TRBV7-2 to TRBJ2-3, with 11 nucleotides matching TRBD2. The CDR3 is 17 amino acids. J lost 4 bases, V lost 2 bases, and 8 bases had no gene match. The V gene's germline CDR1 is SGHTA and CDR2 FQGNSA. The CDR3 nucleotides are TGTGCCAGCAGCTTAAGTGTAGCGGGAGGGCCCTCAGATACGCAGTATTTT. Its translation: CASSLSVAGGPSDTQYF.

The sample holds one count of this clonotype. The chain joins TRBV29-1 to TRBJ2-2, with 9 bases fitting TRBD2. Trimming removed 6 bases from V and 6 bases from J; junction bases left unmatched: 8. This CDR3 has 14 amino acids. Germline lookup yields CDR1 SQVTM and CDR2 ANQGSEA. The DNA for the CDR3 is TGCAGCGTAGCCGGGACTAGCCTCGCCGGGGAGCTGTTTTTT. Translated, it gives CSVAGTSLAGELFF.

The V gene is TRBV18, the J gene TRBJ1-1, with a weak D call TRBD1 (5 bases). The CDR3 spans 13 residues. The germline V gene encodes CDR1 KGHSH and CDR2 LQKENI. V lost 3 bases to trimming and J lost 5 bases, with 10 bases between them. CDR3: CASSPGQSTEAFF. DNA of the CDR3: TGTGCCAGCTCACCGGGGCAGAGTACTGAAGCTTTCTTT.

J is TRBJ2-5 and V is TRBV5-8, with TRBD2 identical over 9 bases. This CDR3 contains 14 residues. The ends lost 0 bases at V and 5 bases at J; junction bases unmatched: 2. Germline V gene data show CDR1 as SGHTS and CDR2 as YDEGEE. The CDR3, as DNA: TGTGCCAGCAGCTTGGGACTAGCGGTCGAGACCCAGTACTTC. Protein product: CASSLGLAVETQYF.

The rearrangement joins TRBV28 to TRBJ2-5; the match to TRBD2 covers 10 bases. The CDR3 is 17 amino acids. Germline values: CDR1 MDHEN, CDR2 SYDVKM. Germline trimming cut 2 bases from V and 1 base from J; bases unmatched to any gene: 7. The CDR3 nucleotides are TGTGCCAGCAGTTTAAAGCCCGGACTAGCGGCCCAAGAGACCCAGTACTTC. Translation: CASSLKPGLAAQETQYF.

This clonotype was seen once. The CDR3 loop reads CASTSSGVNYGYTF. The CDR3 DNA sequence: TGTGCCAGCACCTCCAGCGGCGTAAACTATGGCTACACCTTC. The chain has TRBV12-3 or TRBV12-4 and TRBJ1-2; D is unresolved. The CDR3 contains 14 residues. V lost 7 bases to trimming and J lost 2 bases, with 14 bases between them.

The chain links TRBV10-3 to TRBJ1-6; 7 bases align to TRBD1. Per the germline V gene, CDR1 is ENHRY and CDR2 is SYGVKD. The CDR3 contains 14 residues. After removal of 9 bases from V and 8 bases from J, the junction contained 10 bases not matched to a gene. CDR3 in DNA: TGTGCCATTCGGGACAGACAACTTTATTCACCCCTCCACTTT. Translated: CAIRDRQLYSPLHF.

The chain couples TRBV7-2 to TRBJ2-5; 8 nucleotides match TRBD1. The CDR3 has 15 residues. V shed 5 bases and J 4 bases; nucleotides not matched to a gene: 9. Germline-derived CDR1 and CDR2 are SGHTA and FQGNSA. Here the CDR3 DNA reads TGTGCCAGCAGCCCCGGACAGGGCATGGGAGAGACCCAGTACTTC. It specifies CASSPGQGMGETQYF.

This clonotype was seen a few times. CDR3 sequence reads: CASSRGGRQETQYF. The CDR3 DNA reads as TGTGCCAGCTCTCGTGGGGGGCGTCAAGAGACCCAGTACTTC. The chain couples TRBV18 to TRBJ2-5; TRBD1 or TRBD2 may be the D gene (6 bases each). CDR3 length equals 14 residues. V was clipped by 6 bases and J by 2 bases, with 13 bases between them. The germline V gene has CDR1 KGHSH and CDR2 LQKENI.

The chain links TRBV10-3 to TRBJ2-1; no clear D gene. V shed 5 bases and J shed 5 bases, with 7 bases lying between them. The germline gives CDR1 ENHRY, CDR2 SYGVKD. The CDR3 runs to 12 residues. The CDR3 DNA is TGTGCCATCAGTCGAGTCGACAATGAGCAGTTCTTC. Translated: CAISRVDNEQFF.